The T cell receptor beta chain described here comes from a study of blood T cell repertoires in COVID-19. Study at large: PBMCs, B-cell-depleted T cells, or T cells were the source of the cDNA or gDNA that made up the material.

The CDR3 is 13 amino acids. V shed 5 bases and J 6 bases; nucleotides not matched to a gene: 4. Produced via immunoSEQ multiplex PCR; TCRdb's table is partial and in-frame only. The sample lists approximately 260,000 clones; about four fifths were seen once. Living in roughly 23 US areas, the participants were between about 18 and 100 years of age. Self-reported history from a screening survey and questionnaire set each donor's cohort. Cohort 3 recovered donors had two negative PCRs, clearance, or symptom resolution. Material: PBMCs or T cells enriched from blood (not recorded which). This chain links TRBV12-3 or TRBV12-4 with TRBJ1-5, with 7 bases identical to TRBD1. This receptor was identified in a man aged 45-65 years who had recovered from COVID-19. CDR3 region: CASSADRAQPQHF. The CDR3 bases are TGTGCCAGCAGTGCCGACAGGGCTCAGCCCCAGCATTTT.